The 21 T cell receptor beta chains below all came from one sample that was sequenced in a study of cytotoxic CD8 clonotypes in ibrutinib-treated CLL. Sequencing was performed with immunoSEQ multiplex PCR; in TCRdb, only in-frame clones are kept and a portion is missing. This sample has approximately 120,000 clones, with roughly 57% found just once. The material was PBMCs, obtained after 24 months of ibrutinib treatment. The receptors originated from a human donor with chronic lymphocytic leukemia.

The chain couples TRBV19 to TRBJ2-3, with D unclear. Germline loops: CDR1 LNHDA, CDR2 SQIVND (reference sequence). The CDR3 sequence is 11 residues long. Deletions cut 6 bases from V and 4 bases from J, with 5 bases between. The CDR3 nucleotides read TGTGCCAGTAGGGTGGCAGATACGCAGTATTTT. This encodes CASRVADTQYF.

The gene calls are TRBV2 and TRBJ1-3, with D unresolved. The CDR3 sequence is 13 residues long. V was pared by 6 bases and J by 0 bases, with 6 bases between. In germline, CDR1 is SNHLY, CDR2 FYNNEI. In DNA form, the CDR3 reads TGTGCCAGCAGAAAAGGCTCTGGAAACACCATATATTTT. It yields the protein CASRKGSGNTIYF.

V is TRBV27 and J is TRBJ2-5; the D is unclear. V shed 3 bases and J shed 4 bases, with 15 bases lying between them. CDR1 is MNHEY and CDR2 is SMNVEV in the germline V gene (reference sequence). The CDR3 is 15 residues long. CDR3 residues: CASSLFPQPLETQYF. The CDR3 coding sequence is TGTGCCAGCAGTTTGTTTCCCCAGCCCTTAGAGACCCAGTACTTC.

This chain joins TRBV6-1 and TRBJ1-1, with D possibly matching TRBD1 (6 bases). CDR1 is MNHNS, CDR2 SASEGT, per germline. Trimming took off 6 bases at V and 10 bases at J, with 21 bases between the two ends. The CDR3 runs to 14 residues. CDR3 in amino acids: CASSQGGYSDRAFF. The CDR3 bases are TGTGCCAGCAGCCAAGGGGGTTATTCAGATAGAGCTTTCTTT.

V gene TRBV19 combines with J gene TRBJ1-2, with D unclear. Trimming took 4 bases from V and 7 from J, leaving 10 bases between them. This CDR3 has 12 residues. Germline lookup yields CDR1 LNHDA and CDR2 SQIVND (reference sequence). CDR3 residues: CASSNLRAGYTF. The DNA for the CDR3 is TGTGCCAGTAGTAACCTGCGAGCTGGCTACACCTTC.

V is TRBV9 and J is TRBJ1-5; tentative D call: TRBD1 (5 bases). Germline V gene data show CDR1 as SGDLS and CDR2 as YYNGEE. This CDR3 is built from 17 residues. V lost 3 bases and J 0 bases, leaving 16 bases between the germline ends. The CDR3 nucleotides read TGTGCCAGCAGCGACAGTGAGGGGTCACATAGCAATCAGCCCCAGCATTTT. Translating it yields CASSDSEGSHSNQPQHF.

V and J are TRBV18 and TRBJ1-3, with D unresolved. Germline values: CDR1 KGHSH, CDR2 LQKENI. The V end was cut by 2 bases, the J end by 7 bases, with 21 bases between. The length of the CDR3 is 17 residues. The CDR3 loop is CASSPILGTEAENTIYF. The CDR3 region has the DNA TGTGCCAGCTCACCAATCTTAGGAACGGAGGCGGAGAACACCATATATTTT.

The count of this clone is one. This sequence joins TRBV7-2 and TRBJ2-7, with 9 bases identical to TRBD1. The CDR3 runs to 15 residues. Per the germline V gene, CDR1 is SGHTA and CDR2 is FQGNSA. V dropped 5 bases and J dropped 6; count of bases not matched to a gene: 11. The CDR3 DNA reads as TGTGCCAGCAGCCGCGCGCAGGACAGGGGACGCGAGCAGTACTTC. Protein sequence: CASSRAQDRGREQYF.

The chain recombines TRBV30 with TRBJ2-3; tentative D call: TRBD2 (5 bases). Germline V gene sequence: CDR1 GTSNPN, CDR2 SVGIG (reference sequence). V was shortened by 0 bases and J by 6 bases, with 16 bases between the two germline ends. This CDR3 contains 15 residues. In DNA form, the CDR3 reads TGTGCCTGGAGTGTACAGTTTGGGAGCATGGATACGCAGTATTTT. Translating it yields CAWSVQFGSMDTQYF.

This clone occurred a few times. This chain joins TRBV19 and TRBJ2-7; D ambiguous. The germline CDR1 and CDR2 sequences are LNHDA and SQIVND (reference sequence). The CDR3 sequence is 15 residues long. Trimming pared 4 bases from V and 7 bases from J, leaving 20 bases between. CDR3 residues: CASSNRGSSDQEQYF. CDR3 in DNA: TGTGCCAGTAGTAACCGTGGCAGTTCGGACCAAGAGCAGTACTTC.

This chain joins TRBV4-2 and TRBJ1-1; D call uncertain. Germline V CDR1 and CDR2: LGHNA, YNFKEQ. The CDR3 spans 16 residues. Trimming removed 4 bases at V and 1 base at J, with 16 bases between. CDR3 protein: CASSPGSGFANTEAFF. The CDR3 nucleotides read TGTGCCAGCAGCCCGGGGTCGGGGTTCGCGAACACTGAAGCTTTCTTT.

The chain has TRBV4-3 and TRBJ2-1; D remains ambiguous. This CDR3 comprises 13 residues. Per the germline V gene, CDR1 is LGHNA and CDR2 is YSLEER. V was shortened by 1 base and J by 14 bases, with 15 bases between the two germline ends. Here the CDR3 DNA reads TGCGCCAGCAGCCAAGGCCCGGCCCCTACAAAGTTCTTC. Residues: CASSQGPAPTKFF.

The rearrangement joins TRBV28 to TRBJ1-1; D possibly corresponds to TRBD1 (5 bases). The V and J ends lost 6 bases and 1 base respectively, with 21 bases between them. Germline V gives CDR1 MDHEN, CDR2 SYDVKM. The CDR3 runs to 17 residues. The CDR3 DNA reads TGTGCCAGCAGCTCACCGGGACTCCTAGGAGGGAACACTGAAGCTTTCTTT. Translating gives CASSSPGLLGGNTEAFF.

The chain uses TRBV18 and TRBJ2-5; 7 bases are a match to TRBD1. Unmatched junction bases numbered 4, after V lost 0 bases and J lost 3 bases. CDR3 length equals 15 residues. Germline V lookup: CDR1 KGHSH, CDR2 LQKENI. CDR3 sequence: CASSPPDRPKETQYF. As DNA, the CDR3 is TGTGCCAGCTCACCACCGGACAGGCCCAAAGAGACCCAGTACTTC.

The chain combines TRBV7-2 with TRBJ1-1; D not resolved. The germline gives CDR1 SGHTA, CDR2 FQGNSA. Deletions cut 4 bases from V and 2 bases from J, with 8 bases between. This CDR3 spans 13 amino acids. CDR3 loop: CASSSSVNTEAFF. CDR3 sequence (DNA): TGTGCCAGCAGCTCCAGTGTAAACACTGAAGCTTTCTTT.

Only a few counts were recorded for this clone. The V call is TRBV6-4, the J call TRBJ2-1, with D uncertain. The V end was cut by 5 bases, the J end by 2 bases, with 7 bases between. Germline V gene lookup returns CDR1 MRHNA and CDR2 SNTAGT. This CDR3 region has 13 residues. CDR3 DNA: TGTGCCAGCAGTATTAGCCCCTACAATGAGCAGTTCTTC. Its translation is CASSISPYNEQFF.

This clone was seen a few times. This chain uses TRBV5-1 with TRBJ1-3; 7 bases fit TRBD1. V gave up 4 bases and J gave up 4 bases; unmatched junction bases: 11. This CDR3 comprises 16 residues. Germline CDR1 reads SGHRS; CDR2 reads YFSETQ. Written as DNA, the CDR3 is TGCGCCAGCAGCCAACAAGACCAGGGGGTAGGAAACACCATATATTTT. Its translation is CASSQQDQGVGNTIYF.

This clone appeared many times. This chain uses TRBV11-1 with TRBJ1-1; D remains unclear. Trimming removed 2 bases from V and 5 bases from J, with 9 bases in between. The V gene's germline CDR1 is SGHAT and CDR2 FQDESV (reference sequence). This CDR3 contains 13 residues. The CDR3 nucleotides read TGTGCCAGCAGCTTAAAGTACGGGACTGAAGCTTTCTTT. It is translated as CASSLKYGTEAFF. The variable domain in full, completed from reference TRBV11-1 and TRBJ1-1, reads EAEVAQSPRYKITEKSQAVAFWCDPISGHATLYWYRQILGQGPELLVQFQDESVVDDSQLPKDRFSAERLKGVDSTLKIQPAELGDSAMYLCASSLKYGTEAFFGQGTRLTVV.

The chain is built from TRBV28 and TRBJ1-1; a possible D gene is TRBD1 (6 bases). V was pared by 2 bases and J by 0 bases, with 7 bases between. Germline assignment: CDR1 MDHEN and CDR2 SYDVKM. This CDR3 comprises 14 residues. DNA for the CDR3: TGTGCCAGCAGTTTAACAGGGTTGAACACTGAAGCTTTCTTT. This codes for CASSLTGLNTEAFF.

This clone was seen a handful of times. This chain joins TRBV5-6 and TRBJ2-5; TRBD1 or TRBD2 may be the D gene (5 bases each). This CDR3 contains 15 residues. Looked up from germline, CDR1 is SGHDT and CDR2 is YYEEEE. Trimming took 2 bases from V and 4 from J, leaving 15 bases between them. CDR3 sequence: CASSFLGVGGETQYF. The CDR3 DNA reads TGTGCCAGCAGCTTTCTGGGGGTGGGTGGAGAGACCCAGTACTTC.

The CDR3, as DNA: TGTGCCAGCAGCGTAGACCCTTTCGGGAACTATGGCTACACCTTC. Residues: CASSVDPFGNYGYTF. The V and J genes are TRBV9 and TRBJ1-2; no clear D gene. Germline assignment: CDR1 SGDLS and CDR2 YYNGEE. This CDR3 has 15 amino acids. V was clipped by 0 bases and J by 2 bases, with 11 bases between them.